This T cell receptor (beta chain) appears in the sequencing data of a study of shared clonotypes between healthy human individuals. The length of the CDR3 is 14 residues. The V end was cut by 6 bases, the J end by 3 bases, with 12 bases between. Germline assignment: CDR1 MNHEY and CDR2 SVGAGI. Terminally differentiated effector memory CD45RA+ cells were excluded from the naive CD8 cells, which were CD45RO-negative and positively selected for CCR7. Profiling relied on immunoSEQ multiplex PCR, and the TCRdb table lists in-frame clones only, not all of them. The sample lists hundreds of thousands of clones; approximately 96% were seen once.

The sequencing input was naive CD8+ T cells sorted from blood. This clonotype was sampled from a woman aged 25 to 45 in good health. The chain has TRBV6-5 and TRBJ2-1; D ambiguous. The CDR3: CASSLTPNYNEQFF. In DNA form, the CDR3 reads TGTGCCAGCAGCCTTACCCCCAACTACAATGAGCAGTTCTTC.